This is a list of T cell receptor beta chains from one sample in a study of blood T cell repertoires in COVID-19. Profiling relied on immunoSEQ multiplex PCR, and the TCRdb table lists in-frame clones only, not all of them. This table has some 250,000 clones, 70% to 90% appearing once. Sequencing used PBMCs or T cells enriched from blood (not recorded which). These receptors all come from a woman between 45 and 60 years old who had recovered from COVID-19. The CDR3 runs from the conserved cysteine through the conserved F or W. Fields, in order: CDR3 protein, CDR3 DNA, D gene, J gene, clone size, V gene. The D gene is left open where the match is weak. Clone size appears in some rows only: once, few, many, or a class for an expanded clone.

CASSLSGAPEAFF TGTGCCAGCAGCTTATCAGGGGCCCCTGAAGCTTTCTTT - TRBJ1-1 - TRBV7-3
CASSITGDSNQPQHF TGTGCCAGCAGCATAACAGGGGATAGCAATCAGCCCCAGCATTTT TRBD1 TRBJ1-5 - TRBV9
CASSHGGSGVETQYF TGTGCCAGCAGCCATGGCGGGAGTGGGGTAGAGACCCAGTACTTC TRBD2 TRBJ2-5 - TRBV27
CAIPSGDNDQPQHF TGTGCCATCCCTTCCGGGGACAACGATCAGCCCCAGCATTTT - TRBJ1-5 - TRBV28
CASSLEGLHVNTGELFF TGCGCCAGCAGCTTGGAGGGACTTCATGTCAACACCGGGGAGCTGTTTTTT - TRBJ2-2 - TRBV5-1
CASSLREFNEQYF TGTGCCAGCAGTCTCAGGGAATTTAACGAGCAGTACTTC - TRBJ2-7 - TRBV6-2/TRBV6-3
CASSLGTGVEKLFF TGCGCCAGCAGCTTGGGGACAGGGGTGGAAAAACTGTTTTTT TRBD1 TRBJ1-4 - TRBV5-1
CASSPGQGFYGYTF TGTGCCAGCAGTCCGGGACAGGGCTTCTATGGCTACACCTTC TRBD1 TRBJ1-2 - TRBV28
CASSLFGWAGGSSYNSPLHF TGTGCCAGCAGTTTATTCGGGTGGGCCGGTGGGAGCTCCTATAATTCACCCCTCCACTTT - TRBJ1-6 - TRBV27
CASSGAGTRVYEQYF TGTGCCAGCAGCGGCGCCGGGACTAGGGTCTACGAGCAGTACTTC TRBD2 TRBJ2-7 once TRBV7-9
CSVSGGGGSPLHF TGCAGCGTTTCGGGGGGGGGCGGTTCACCCCTCCACTTT - TRBJ1-6 - TRBV29-1
CASSLGTGIYSNQPQHF TGCGCCAGCAGCTTGGGGACGGGGATTTATAGCAATCAGCCCCAGCATTTT - TRBJ1-5 - TRBV5-1
CASSQSWGLGNQPQHF TGTGCCAGCAGTCAATCCTGGGGGCTCGGGAATCAGCCCCAGCATTTT - TRBJ1-5 - TRBV2
CASSAWRGEQFF TGTGCCAGCAGTGCCTGGAGAGGGGAGCAGTTCTTC - TRBJ2-1 - TRBV25-1
CASSLWTSSNGLEQYF TGTGCCAGCAGCTTATGGACTAGCTCCAACGGATTGGAGCAGTACTTC TRBD2 TRBJ2-7 - TRBV7-2
CAGTEGRHYSYEQYF TGTGCCGGGACCGAGGGGAGGCACTACTCCTACGAGCAGTACTTC - TRBJ2-7 once TRBV27
CASSPLTTGRNSPLHF TGTGCCAGCAGCCCCCTCACGACAGGGCGAAATTCACCCCTCCACTTT TRBD1 TRBJ1-6 - TRBV7-9